The next 5 T cell receptor beta chains were all read from a single sample in a study of shared clonotypes between healthy human individuals. Using immunoSEQ multiplex PCR, the repertoire was profiled, and TCRdb retains in-frame clones only, with some absent. This table has more than 550,000 clones, 92% appearing once. The naive CD8 population came from CD45RO-negative cells selected for CCR7, without terminally differentiated effector memory CD45RA+ cells. Sequenced material: naive CD8+ T cells sorted from blood. Receptor source: a man between 25 and 39 years old in good health.

The chain joins TRBV4-1 to TRBJ2-3, with D tentatively TRBD1 or TRBD2 (7 bases each). Germline V gene lookup returns CDR1 MGHRA and CDR2 YSYEKL. Trimming pared 0 bases from V and 3 bases from J, leaving 16 bases between. This CDR3 spans 17 amino acids. The CDR3 loop is CASSQDSPQGGTDTQYF. The CDR3 nucleotides are TGCGCCAGCAGCCAAGATAGTCCCCAGGGGGGGACAGATACGCAGTATTTT.

This clone was seen a handful of times. V is TRBV5-4 and J is TRBJ2-1, with D unclear. The CDR3 is made up of 12 amino acids. V lost 4 bases to trimming and J lost 7 bases, with 9 bases between them. Germline V lookup: CDR1 SGHNT, CDR2 YYREEE (reference sequence). The chain's CDR3 is CASSPSPNEQFF. In DNA form, the CDR3 reads TGTGCCAGCAGCCCAAGCCCTAATGAGCAGTTCTTC. Drawing the rest from reference TRBV5-4 and TRBJ2-1, the complete variable domain is ETGVTQSPTHLIKTRGQQVTLRCSSQSGHNTVSWYQQALGQGPQFIFQYYREEENGRGNFPPRFSGLQFPNYSSELNVNALELDDSALYLCASSPSPNEQFFGPGTRLTVL.

The gene calls are TRBV7-9 and TRBJ2-3; 7 bases agree with TRBD2. This CDR3 contains 19 residues. The trim removed 7 bases at V and 2 bases at J, leaving 21 bases unmatched. Germline V gene lookup returns CDR1 SEHNR and CDR2 FQNEAQ (reference sequence). This chain's CDR3 is CASISRVSSGPGSTDTQYF. CDR3 DNA sequence: TGTGCCAGCATCTCTCGAGTGTCTAGCGGACCAGGCTCCACAGATACGCAGTATTTT.

The chain has TRBV19 and TRBJ1-1; D not resolved. V lost 8 bases and J lost 6, with 10 bases in between. Germline lookup yields CDR1 LNHDA and CDR2 SQIVND (reference sequence). This CDR3 is 11 amino acids long. Here the CDR3 reads CASSGGAEAFF. The CDR3 DNA follows: TGTGCCAGTTCCGGAGGCGCTGAAGCTTTCTTT. Full variable domain (remainder filled in from reference TRBV19 and TRBJ1-1): DGGITQSPKYLFRKEGQNVTLSCEQNLNHDAMYWYRQDPGQGLRLIYYSQIVNDFQKGDIAEGYSVSREKKESFPLTVTSAQKNPTAFYLCASSGGAEAFFGQGTRLTVV.

The chain recombines TRBV27 with TRBJ2-7, with 11 bases lining up with TRBD2. The CDR3 consists of 14 residues. V trimming: 5 bases; J trimming: 2 bases; junction bases outside the gene matches: 2. Germline CDR1 is MNHEY and CDR2 is SMNVEV (reference sequence). The CDR3 DNA reads as TGTGCCAGCAGTCCACTAGCGGGAGCCTACGAGCAGTACTTC. Residues: CASSPLAGAYEQYF.